This paragraph covers one TCR beta chain sequence. Its antigen is as yet unknown. Germline assignment: CDR1 MNHEY and CDR2 SVGAGI. The CDR3 has 14 amino acids. V was pared by 6 bases and J by 0 bases, with 11 bases between. The sample is drawn from a study of T cell responses to AZD1222 COVID-19 vaccine. Study-wide results and caveats: Breadth and depth of Spike-specific TCRs rose after two AZD1222 doses.

Method: immunoSEQ multiplex PCR; TCRdb's copy keeps in-frame clones and lacks some. The repertoire holds around 150,000 clones, with 92% as singletons. The receptor comes from an adult who received the AZD1222 COVID-19 vaccine. V is TRBV6-5 and J is TRBJ1-2; unclear D gene. The sequencing used peripheral blood, collected 28 days after the second AZD1222 dose. The CDR3 is CASSNRGTNYGYTF. In DNA, the CDR3 is TGTGCCAGCAGCAACAGAGGAACTAACTATGGCTACACCTTC.